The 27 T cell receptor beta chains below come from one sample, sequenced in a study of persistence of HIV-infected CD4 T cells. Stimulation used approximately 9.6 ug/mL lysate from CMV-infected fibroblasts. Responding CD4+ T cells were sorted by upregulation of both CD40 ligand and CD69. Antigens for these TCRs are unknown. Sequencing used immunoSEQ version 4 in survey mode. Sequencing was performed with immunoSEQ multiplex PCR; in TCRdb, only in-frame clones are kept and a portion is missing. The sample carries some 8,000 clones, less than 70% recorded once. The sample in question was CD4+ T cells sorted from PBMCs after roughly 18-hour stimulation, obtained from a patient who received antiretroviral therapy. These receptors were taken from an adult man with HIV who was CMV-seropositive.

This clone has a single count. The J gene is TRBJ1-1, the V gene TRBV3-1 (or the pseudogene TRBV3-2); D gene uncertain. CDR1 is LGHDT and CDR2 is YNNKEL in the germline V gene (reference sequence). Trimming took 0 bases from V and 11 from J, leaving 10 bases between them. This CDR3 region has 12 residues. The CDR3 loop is CASSQDFSMAFF. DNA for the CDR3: TGTGCCAGCAGCCAAGACTTCAGTATGGCTTTCTTT.

The CDR3 protein is CASSPCRGRVCEKLFF. CDR3 in DNA: TGTGCCAGTAGTCCCTGCAGGGGGCGCGTCTGTGAAAAACTGTTTTTT. V usage is TRBV19 and J usage is TRBJ1-4; 8 bases map to TRBD1. Germline CDR1 LNHDA, CDR2 SQIVND (reference sequence). V gave up 5 bases and J gave up 7 bases; unmatched junction bases: 12. The CDR3 extends over 16 amino acids. The full variable domain, with the rest looked up from reference TRBV19 and TRBJ1-4, is DGGITQSPKYLFRKEGQNVTLSCEQNLNHDAMYWYRQDPGQGLRLIYYSQIVNDFQKGDIAEGYSVSREKKESFPLTVTSAQKNPTAFYLCASSPCRGRVCEKLFFGSGTQLSVL.

The CDR3 DNA is TGTGCCAGTAGTAAGGACACAGACGAGCAGTACTTC. This sequence encodes CASSKDTDEQYF. The chain joins TRBV19 to TRBJ2-7; D perhaps matches TRBD1 (5 bases). In germline, CDR1 is LNHDA, CDR2 SQIVND (reference sequence). The ends were cut back, 4 bases at V and 5 bases at J, with 9 bases in the middle. The CDR3 is made up of 12 amino acids.

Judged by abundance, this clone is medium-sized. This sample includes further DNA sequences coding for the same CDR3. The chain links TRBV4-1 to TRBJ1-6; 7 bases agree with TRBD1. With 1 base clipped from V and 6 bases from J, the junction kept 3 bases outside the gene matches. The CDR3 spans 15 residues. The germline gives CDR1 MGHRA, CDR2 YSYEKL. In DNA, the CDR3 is TGCGCCAGCAGCCAAGGGACAGGAGCTAATTCACCCCTCCACTTT. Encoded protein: CASSQGTGANSPLHF.

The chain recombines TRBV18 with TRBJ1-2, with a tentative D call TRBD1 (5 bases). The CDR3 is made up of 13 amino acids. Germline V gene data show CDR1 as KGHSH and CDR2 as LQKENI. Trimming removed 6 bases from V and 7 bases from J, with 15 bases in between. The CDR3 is CASSQKGSGGYTF. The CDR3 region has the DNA TGTGCCAGCTCGCAAAAGGGGAGCGGTGGCTACACCTTC.

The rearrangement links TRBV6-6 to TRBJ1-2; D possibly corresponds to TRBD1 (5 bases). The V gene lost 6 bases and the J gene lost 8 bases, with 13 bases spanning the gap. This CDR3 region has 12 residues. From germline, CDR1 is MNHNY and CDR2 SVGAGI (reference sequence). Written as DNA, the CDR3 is TGTGCCAGCAGGATGGAGGGACGGGGCTACACCTTC. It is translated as CASRMEGRGYTF.

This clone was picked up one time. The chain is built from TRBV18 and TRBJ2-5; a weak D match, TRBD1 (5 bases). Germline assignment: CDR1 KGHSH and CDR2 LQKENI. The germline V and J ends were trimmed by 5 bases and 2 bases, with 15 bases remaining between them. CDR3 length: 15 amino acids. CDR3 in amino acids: CASSYTDSRQETQYF. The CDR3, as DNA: TGTGCCAGCTCATATACAGACAGCAGACAAGAGACCCAGTACTTC.

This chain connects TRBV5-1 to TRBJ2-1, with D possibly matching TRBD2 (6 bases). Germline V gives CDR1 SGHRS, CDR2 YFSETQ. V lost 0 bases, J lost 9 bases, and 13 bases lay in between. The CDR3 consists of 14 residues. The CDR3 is CASSLDQGGREQFF. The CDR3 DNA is TGCGCCAGCAGCTTGGACCAGGGAGGTCGTGAGCAGTTCTTC.

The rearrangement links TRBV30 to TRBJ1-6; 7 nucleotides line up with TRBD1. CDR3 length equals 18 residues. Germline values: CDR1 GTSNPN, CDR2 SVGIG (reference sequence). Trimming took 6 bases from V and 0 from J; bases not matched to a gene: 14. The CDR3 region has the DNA TGTGCCTGCCGGGACAGTACTAGATTAAGCTCCTATAATTCACCCCTCCACTTT. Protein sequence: CACRDSTRLSSYNSPLHF.

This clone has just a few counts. The CDR3 protein is CASSTTTWIQFF. The CDR3 DNA reads as TGTGCCAGCAGTACTACTACTTGGATCCAGTTCTTC. This chain connects TRBV6-2 or TRBV6-3 to TRBJ2-1; D unresolved. Trimming took 5 bases from V and 13 from J, leaving 15 bases between them. The germline CDR1 and CDR2 sequences are MNHEY and SVGEGT. This CDR3 is built from 12 residues.

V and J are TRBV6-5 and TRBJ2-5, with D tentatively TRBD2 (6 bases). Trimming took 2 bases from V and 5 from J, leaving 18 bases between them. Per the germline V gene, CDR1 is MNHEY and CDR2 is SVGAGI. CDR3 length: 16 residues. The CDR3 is CASSYGGAGRAETQYF. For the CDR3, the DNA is TGTGCCAGCAGTTACGGAGGGGCCGGAAGGGCGGAGACCCAGTACTTC.

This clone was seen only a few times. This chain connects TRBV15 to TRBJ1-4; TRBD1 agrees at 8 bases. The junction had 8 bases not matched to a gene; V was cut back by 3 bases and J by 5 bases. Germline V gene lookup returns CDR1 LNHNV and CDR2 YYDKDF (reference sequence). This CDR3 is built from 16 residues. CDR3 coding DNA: TGTGCCACCAGCAGGGACCAGGGGGCTGGGAATGAAAAACTGTTTTTT. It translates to CATSRDQGAGNEKLFF. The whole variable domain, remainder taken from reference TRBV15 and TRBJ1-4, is DAMVIQNPRYQVTQFGKPVTLSCSQTLNHNVMYWYQQKSSQAPKLLFHYYDKDFNNEADTPDNFQSRRPNTSFCFLDIRSPGLGDTAMYLCATSRDQGAGNEKLFFGSGTQLSVL.

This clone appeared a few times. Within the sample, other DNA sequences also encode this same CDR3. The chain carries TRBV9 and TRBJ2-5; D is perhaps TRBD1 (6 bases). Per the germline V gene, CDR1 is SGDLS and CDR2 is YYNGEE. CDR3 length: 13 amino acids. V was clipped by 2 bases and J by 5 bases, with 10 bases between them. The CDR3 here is CASSVARGETQYF. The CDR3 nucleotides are TGTGCCAGCAGCGTGGCGAGGGGGGAGACCCAGTACTTC.

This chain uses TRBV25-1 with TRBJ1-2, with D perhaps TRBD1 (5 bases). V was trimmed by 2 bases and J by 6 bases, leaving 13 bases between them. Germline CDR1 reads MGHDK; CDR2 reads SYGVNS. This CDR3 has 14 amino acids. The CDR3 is CASSERAGRHGYTF. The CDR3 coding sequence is TGTGCCAGCAGTGAACGGGCAGGGCGGCATGGCTACACCTTC.

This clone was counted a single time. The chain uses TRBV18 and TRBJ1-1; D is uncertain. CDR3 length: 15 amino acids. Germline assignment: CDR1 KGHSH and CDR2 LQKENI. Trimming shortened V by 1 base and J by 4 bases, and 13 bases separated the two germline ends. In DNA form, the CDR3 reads TGTGCCAGCTCACCACAAGGGCCCGCGGGCACTGAAGCTTTCTTT. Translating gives CASSPQGPAGTEAFF.

The chain's CDR3 is CASSLSGTGKNEQFF. CDR3 coding DNA: TGTGCCAGCAGCCTCTCAGGGACAGGGAAAAATGAGCAGTTCTTC. V and J are TRBV11-3 and TRBJ2-1, with 9 positions matching TRBD1. Germline V gene sequence: CDR1 SGHNT, CDR2 YENEEA. The CDR3 extends over 15 amino acids. V dropped 5 bases and J dropped 7; count of bases not matched to a gene: 9.

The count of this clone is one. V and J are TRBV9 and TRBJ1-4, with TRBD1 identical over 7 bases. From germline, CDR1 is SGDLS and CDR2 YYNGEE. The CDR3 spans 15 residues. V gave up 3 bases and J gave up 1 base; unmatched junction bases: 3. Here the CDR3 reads CASSAHRGTNEKLFF. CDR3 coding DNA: TGTGCCAGCAGCGCACACAGGGGAACTAATGAAAAACTGTTTTTT.

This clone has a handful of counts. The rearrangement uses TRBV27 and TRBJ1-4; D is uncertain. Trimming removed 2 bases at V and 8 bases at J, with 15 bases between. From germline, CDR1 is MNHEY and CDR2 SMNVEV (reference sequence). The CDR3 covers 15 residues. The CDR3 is CASSLEGIRREKLFF. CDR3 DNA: TGTGCCAGCAGTTTAGAAGGGATTAGGAGAGAAAAACTGTTTTTT.

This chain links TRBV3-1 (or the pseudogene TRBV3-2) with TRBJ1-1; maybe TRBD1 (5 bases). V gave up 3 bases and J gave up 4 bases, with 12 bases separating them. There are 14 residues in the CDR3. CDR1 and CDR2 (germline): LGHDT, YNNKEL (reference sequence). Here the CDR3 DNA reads TGTGCCAGCAGCCACCAGGGTAAGATCACTGAAGCTTTCTTT. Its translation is CASSHQGKITEAFF.

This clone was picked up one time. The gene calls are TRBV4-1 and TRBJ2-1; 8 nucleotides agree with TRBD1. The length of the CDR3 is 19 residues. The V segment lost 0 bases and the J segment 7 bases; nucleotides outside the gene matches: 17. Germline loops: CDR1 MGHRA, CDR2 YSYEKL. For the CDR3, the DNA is TGCGCCAGCAGCCAAGACCCCGAAGCGGCAGGGGGCAGGTTGAATGAGCAGTTCTTC. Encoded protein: CASSQDPEAAGGRLNEQFF.

The CDR3 DNA reads TGTGCCAGCAGCTTTTCCCGGGGCAGGGATAACTATGGCTACACCTTC. Amino acids: CASSFSRGRDNYGYTF. The chain links TRBV5-6 to TRBJ1-2; a possible D gene is TRBD1 (5 bases). Per the germline V gene, CDR1 is SGHDT and CDR2 is YYEEEE. Trimming took 2 bases from V and 1 from J, leaving 15 bases between them. The CDR3 length is 16 residues.

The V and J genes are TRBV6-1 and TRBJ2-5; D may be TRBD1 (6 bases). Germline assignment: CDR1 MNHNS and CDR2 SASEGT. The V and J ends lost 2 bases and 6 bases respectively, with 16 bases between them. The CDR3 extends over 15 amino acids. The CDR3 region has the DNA TGTGCCAGCAGTGAAACCACAGGGAAGGTGAAGACCCAGTACTTC. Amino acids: CASSETTGKVKTQYF.

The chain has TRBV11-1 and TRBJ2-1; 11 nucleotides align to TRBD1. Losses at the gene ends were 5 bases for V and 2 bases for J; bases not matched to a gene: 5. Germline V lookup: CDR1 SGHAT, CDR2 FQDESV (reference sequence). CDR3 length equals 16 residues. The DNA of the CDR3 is TGTGCCAGCAGCACTCGGGACAGGGGGACCTACAATGAGCAGTTCTTC. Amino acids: CASSTRDRGTYNEQFF.

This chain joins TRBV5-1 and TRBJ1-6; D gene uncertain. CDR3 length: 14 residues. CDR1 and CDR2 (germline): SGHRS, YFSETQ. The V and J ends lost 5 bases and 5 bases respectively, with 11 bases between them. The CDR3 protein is CASRPDGNNSPLHF. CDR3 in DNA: TGCGCCAGCAGGCCGGATGGGAATAATTCACCCCTCCACTTT.

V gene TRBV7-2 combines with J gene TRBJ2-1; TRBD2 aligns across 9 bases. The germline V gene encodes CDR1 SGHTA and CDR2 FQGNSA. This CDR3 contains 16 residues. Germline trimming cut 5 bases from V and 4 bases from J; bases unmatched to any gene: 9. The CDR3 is CASSETSGSGYNEQFF. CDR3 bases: TGTGCCAGCAGCGAGACTAGCGGATCAGGGTACAATGAGCAGTTCTTC.

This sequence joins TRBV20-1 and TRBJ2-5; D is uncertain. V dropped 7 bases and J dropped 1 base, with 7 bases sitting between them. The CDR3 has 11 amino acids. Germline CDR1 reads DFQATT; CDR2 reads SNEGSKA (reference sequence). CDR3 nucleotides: TGCAGTGGAAGAGCCCAAGAGACCCAGTACTTC. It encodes CSGRAQETQYF.

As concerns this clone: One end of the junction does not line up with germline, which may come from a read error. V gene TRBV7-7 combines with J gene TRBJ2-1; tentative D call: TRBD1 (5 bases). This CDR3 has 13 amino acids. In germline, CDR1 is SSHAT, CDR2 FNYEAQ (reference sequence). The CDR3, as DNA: TGTGCTAGCAGCTTCAACCCAGGGAATGAGCAGTTCTTC. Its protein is CASSFNPGNEQFF.